This paragraph covers one T cell receptor (beta chain) sequence. The source of the sample is a study of blood T cell repertoires in COVID-19. Study background: The United States, Italy and Spain provided the acute and convalescent COVID-19 samples. Sources were T cells, B-cell-depleted T cells, or PBMCs; the material itself was cDNA or gDNA.

Under the authors' procedure: Researchers report that nucleated cell counts were estimated from reference gene primer amplification. The data were produced by immunoSEQ multiplex PCR, yet TCRdb's version contains in-frame clones alone and is incomplete. The V and J calls and clone size were taken over from that table, and D and trimming were inferred from the DNA. This sample has 400,000 to 550,000 clones, with around 89% found just once. In germline, CDR1 is MNHNS, CDR2 SASEGT. V dropped 3 bases and J dropped 6 bases, with 11 bases sitting between them. This CDR3 has 14 residues. V is TRBV6-1 and J is TRBJ1-4; D is unclear. This sequence was found in a woman younger than 45 with acute or convalescent COVID-19. Source material: peripheral blood. CDR3 sequence: CASSERLPDEKLFF. The CDR3 DNA follows: TGTGCCAGCAGTGAGCGGTTGCCTGATGAAAAACTGTTTTTT.